This T cell receptor (beta chain) derives from a study of blood T cell repertoires in COVID-19. Study as a whole: Samples came from the United States, Italy and Spain, spanning acute and convalescent COVID-19. The analysed material was cDNA or gDNA that came from T cells, B-cell-depleted T cells, or PBMCs.

Original processing notes: Estimation of nucleated cell counts relied on the amplification of reference gene primers. Generated by immunoSEQ multiplex PCR, the TCRdb table keeps only in-frame clones and is missing some. The V and J calls and the clone size are those of that table, but D and trimming were determined from the DNA. The table shows around 70,000 clones, with roughly four fifths occurring only once. CDR3 length: 14 residues. The V gene's germline CDR1 is MNHEY and CDR2 SVGAGI. The trim removed 2 bases at V and 8 bases at J, leaving 6 bases unmatched. This clone has more than one count but fewer than ten. The same CDR3 arises from other DNA sequences in this sample as well.

The V gene is TRBV6-5, the J gene TRBJ1-2, with TRBD1 matching over 9 bases. The specimen was peripheral blood. The sequence came from a woman aged 60 to 75 with acute or convalescent COVID-19. The CDR3 loop is CASSYTGQGSGYTF. CDR3 nucleotides: TGTGCCAGCAGTTACACGGGACAGGGCTCGGGCTACACCTTC.